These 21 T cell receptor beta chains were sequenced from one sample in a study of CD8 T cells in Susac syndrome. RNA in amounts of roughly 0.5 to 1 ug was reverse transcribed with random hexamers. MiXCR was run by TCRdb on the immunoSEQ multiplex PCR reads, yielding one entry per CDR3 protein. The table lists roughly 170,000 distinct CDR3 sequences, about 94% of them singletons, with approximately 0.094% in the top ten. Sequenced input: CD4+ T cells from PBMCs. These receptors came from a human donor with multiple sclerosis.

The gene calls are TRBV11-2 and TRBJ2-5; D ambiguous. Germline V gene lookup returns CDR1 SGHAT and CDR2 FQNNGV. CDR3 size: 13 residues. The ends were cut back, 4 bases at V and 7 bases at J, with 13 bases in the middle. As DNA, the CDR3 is TGTGCCAGCAGCTCGCCTCCCCCTGCGACCCAGTACTTC. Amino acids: CASSSPPPATQYF.

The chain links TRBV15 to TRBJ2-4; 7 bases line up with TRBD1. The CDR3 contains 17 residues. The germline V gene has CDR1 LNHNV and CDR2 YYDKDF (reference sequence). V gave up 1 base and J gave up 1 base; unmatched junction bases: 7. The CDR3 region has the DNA TGTGCCACCAGCAGAGCGACAGGGACGTCGGCCAAAAACATTCAGTACTTC. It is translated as CATSRATGTSAKNIQYF.

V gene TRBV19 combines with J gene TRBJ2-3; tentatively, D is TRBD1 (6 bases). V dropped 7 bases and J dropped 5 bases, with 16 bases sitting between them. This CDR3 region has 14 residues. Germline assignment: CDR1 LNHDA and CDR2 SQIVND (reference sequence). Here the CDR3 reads CASTPGHRGDTQYF. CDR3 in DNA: TGTGCCAGTACCCCGGGACACCGGGGAGATACGCAGTATTTT. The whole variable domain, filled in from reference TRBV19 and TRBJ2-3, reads DGGITQSPKYLFRKEGQNVTLSCEQNLNHDAMYWYRQDPGQGLRLIYYSQIVNDFQKGDIAEGYSVSREKKESFPLTVTSAQKNPTAFYLCASTPGHRGDTQYFGPGTRLTVL.

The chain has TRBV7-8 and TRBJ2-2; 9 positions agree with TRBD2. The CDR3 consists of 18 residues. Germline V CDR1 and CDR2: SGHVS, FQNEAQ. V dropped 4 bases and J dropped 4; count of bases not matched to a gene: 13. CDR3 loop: CASSYRSSGGGATGELFF. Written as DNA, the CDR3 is TGTGCCAGCAGCTATCGTAGTAGCGGGGGAGGGGCCACCGGGGAGCTGTTTTTT.

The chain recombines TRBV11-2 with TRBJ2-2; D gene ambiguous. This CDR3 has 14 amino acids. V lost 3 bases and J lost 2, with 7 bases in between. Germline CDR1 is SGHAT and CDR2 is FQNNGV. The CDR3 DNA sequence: TGTGCCAGCAGCTTTCAACCCAACACCGGGGAGCTGTTTTTT. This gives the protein CASSFQPNTGELFF.

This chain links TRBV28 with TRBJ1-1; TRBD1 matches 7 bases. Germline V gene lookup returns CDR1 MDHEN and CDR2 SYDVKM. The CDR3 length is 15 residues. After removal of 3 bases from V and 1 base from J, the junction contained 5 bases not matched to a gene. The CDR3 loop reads CASSFRTGRNTEAFF. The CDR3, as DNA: TGTGCCAGCAGTTTCCGGACAGGAAGGAACACTGAAGCTTTCTTT. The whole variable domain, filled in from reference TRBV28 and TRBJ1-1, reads DVKVTQSSRYLVKRTGEKVFLECVQDMDHENMFWYRQDPGLGLRLIYFSYDVKMKEKGDIPEGYSVSREKKERFSLILESASTNQTSMYLCASSFRTGRNTEAFFGQGTRLTVV.

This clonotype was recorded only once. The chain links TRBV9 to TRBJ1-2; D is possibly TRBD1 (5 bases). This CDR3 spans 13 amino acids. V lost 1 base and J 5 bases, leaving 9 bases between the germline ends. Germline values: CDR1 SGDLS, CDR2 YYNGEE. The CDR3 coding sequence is TGTGCCAGCAGCGTATCACAGGAGTATGGCTACACCTTC. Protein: CASSVSQEYGYTF.

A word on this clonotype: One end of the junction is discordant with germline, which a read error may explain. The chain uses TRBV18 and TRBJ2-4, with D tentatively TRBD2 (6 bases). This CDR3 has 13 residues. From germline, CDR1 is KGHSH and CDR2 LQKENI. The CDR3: CASSPQEGDSSFF. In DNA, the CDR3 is TGTGCCAGCTCACCACAGGAGGGTGACAGTAGTTTCTTC.

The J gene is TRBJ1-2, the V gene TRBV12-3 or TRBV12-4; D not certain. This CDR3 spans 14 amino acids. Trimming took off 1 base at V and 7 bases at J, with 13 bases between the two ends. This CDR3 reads CASSLDGAVPGYTF. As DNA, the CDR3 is TGTGCCAGCAGTTTAGACGGTGCCGTTCCTGGCTACACCTTC.

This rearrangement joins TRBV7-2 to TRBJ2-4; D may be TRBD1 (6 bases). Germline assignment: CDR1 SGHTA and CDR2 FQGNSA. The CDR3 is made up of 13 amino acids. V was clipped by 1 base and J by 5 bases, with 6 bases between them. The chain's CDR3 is CASSLGQENIQYF. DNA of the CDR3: TGTGCCAGCAGCTTAGGACAGGAAAACATTCAGTACTTC.

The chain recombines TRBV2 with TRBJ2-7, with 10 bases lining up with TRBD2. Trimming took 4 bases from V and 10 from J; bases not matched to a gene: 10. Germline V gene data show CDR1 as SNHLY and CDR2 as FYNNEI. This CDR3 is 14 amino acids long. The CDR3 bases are TGTGCCAGCAGTGTACTAGCGGGGCCCGATCCCCAGTACTTC. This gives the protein CASSVLAGPDPQYF.

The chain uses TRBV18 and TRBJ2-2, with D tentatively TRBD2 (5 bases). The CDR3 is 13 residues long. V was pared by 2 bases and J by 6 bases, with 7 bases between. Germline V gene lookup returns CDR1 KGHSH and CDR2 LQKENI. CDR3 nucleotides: TGTGCCAGCTCACCAGAGGGATCCGGGGAGCTGTTTTTT. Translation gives CASSPEGSGELFF.

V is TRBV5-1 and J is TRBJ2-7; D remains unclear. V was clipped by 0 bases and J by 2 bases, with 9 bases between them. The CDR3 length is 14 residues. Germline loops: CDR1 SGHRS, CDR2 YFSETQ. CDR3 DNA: TGCGCCAGCAGCTTGGCATCCGGAACCTACGAGCAGTACTTC. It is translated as CASSLASGTYEQYF.

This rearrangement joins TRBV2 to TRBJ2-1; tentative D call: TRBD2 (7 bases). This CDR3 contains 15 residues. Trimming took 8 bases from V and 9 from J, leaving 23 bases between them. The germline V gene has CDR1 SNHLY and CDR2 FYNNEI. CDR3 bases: TGTGCCAGCGGACTAGGGGGAGGGCGGTCCGGTGAGCAGTTCTTC. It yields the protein CASGLGGGRSGEQFF.

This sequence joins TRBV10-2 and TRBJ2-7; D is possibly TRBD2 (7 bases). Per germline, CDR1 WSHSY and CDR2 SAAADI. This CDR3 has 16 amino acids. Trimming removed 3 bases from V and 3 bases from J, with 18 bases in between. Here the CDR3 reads CASSDPLGGGNYEQYF. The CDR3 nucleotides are TGCGCCAGCAGTGACCCCCTGGGCGGGGGCAACTACGAGCAGTACTTC.

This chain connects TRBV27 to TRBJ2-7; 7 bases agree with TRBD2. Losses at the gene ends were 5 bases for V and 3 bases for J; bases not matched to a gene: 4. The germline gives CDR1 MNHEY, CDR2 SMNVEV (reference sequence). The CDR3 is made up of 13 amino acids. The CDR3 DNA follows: TGTGCCAGCAGTGTTGGACTAGGCTACGAGCAGTACTTC. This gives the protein CASSVGLGYEQYF.

The CDR3 nucleotides read TGTGCCTGGAGTGCAGGGGACGGCTACACCTTC. Translation gives CAWSAGDGYTF. The V call is TRBV30, the J call TRBJ1-2; D may be TRBD1 (6 bases). The CDR3 covers 11 residues. CDR1 and CDR2 from the germline V gene are GTSNPN and SVGIG (reference sequence). V was cut by 1 base and J by 8 bases, with 8 bases left in between.

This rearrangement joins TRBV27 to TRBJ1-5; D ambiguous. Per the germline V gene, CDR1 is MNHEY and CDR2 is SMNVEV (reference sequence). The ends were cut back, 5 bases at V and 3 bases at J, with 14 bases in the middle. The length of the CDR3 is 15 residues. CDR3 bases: TGTGCCAGCAGTCCCCTGGAGGCACCCAATCAGCCCCAGCATTTT. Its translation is CASSPLEAPNQPQHF.

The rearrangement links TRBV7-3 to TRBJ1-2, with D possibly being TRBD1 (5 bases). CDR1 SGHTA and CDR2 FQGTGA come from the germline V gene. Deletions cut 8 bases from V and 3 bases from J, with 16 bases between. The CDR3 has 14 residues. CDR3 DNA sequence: TGTGCCAGCGCCCCTCGGGGGGGGGACTATGGCTACACCTTC. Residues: CASAPRGGDYGYTF. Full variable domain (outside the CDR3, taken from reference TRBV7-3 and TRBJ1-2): GAGVSQTPSNKVTEKGKYVELRCDPISGHTALYWYRQSLGQGPEFLIYFQGTGAADDSGLPNDRFFAVRPEGSVSTLKIQRTERGDSAVYLCASAPRGGDYGYTFGSGTRLTVV.

CDR3: CASSLSRAAYEQYF. The CDR3 coding sequence is TGTGCCAGCAGTTTGTCCAGGGCAGCCTACGAGCAGTACTTC. The chain joins TRBV27 to TRBJ2-7; possibly TRBD1 for D (5 bases). V was cut by 3 bases and J by 2 bases, with 11 bases left in between. The CDR3 runs to 14 residues. CDR1 and CDR2 from the germline V gene are MNHEY and SMNVEV (reference sequence).

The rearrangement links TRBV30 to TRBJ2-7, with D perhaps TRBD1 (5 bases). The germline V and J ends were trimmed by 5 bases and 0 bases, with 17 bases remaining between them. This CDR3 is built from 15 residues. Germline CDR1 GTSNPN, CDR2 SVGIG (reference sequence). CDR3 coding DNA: TGTGCCTGGCGTACTGGCAGGGTAAGCTCCTACGAGCAGTACTTC. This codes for CAWRTGRVSSYEQYF.